A selection of T cell receptor beta chains follows, all from one sample in a study of chemoradiotherapy in HPV16-positive cancers. Sequencing used immunoSEQ multiplex PCR; TCRdb keeps in-frame clones, though not all of them. In the table there are more than 1,000 clones, under 85% of which are singletons. Source: tumor tissue, taken from a patient who underwent chemoradiotherapy. The receptors stem from a human donor with HPV-associated anogenital cancer. CDR3s include the opening cysteine and the closing phenylalanine or tryptophan. D genes are given only for firm matches. Clone size is given for some rows only: seen once, a few or many times, or a class if the clone is expanded.

TRBJ1-1 | TRBV10-2 | . | . | CASSESKSNTEAFF | TGCGCCAGCAGTGAGTCCAAGTCGAACACTGAAGCTTTCTTT
TRBJ2-3 | TRBV6-4 | TRBD1 | . | CASSEGLRGGSDTQYF | TGTGCCAGCAGTGAAGGCTTGCGAGGGGGCTCAGATACGCAGTATTTT
TRBJ2-5 | TRBV28 | . | once | CASSLPGTQYF | TGTGCCAGCAGCTTACCGGGGACCCAGTACTTC
TRBJ1-5 | TRBV5-1 | . | . | CASSRDQDKPYSNQPQHF | TGCGCCAGCAGCCGGGACCAGGACAAACCTTATAGCAATCAGCCCCAGCATTTT
TRBJ2-7 | TRBV9 | . | few | CASSVAFGEQYF | TGTGCCAGCAGCGTAGCCTTCGGGGAGCAGTACTTC
TRBJ1-3 | TRBV11-3 | TRBD1 | . | CASSLGGQGGNTIYF | TGTGCCAGCAGCTTAGGGGGACAGGGCGGAAACACCATATATTTT
TRBJ2-2 | TRBV19 | TRBD1 | . | CASTPTGDNTGELFF | TGTGCCAGTACCCCGACAGGGGATAACACCGGGGAGCTGTTTTTT
TRBJ1-3 | TRBV18 | . | . | CASSPQITGNTIYF | TGTGCCAGCTCACCTCAGATTACTGGAAACACCATATATTTT
TRBJ2-6 | TRBV5-5 | . | . | CASTLGPSGANVLTF | TGTGCCAGCACCTTGGGTCCCTCTGGGGCCAACGTCCTGACTTTC
TRBJ1-1 | TRBV28 | . | few | CASSYPRGTEAFF | TGTGCCAGCAGCTACCCACGGGGCACTGAAGCTTTCTTT
TRBJ1-3 | TRBV25-1 | . | . | CASMVGSGNTIYF | TGTGCCAGCATGGTGGGCTCTGGAAACACCATATATTTT
TRBJ2-5 | TRBV7-2 | . | . | CASSLEGVGQETQYF | TGTGCCAGCAGCTTAGAAGGAGTTGGGCAAGAGACCCAGTACTTC
TRBJ1-3 | TRBV6-5 | . | once | CASSYSIKSSGNTIYF | TGTGCCAGCAGTTACTCTATCAAGAGCTCTGGAAACACCATATATTTT
TRBJ2-2 | TRBV6-5 | . | . | CASSYENTGELFF | TGTGCCAGCAGTTACGAGAACACCGGGGAGCTGTTTTTT
TRBJ2-7 | TRBV6-5 | TRBD1 | once | CASSYSGQGNEQYF | TGTGCCAGCAGTTACTCGGGACAGGGGAACGAGCAGTACTTC
TRBJ2-3 | TRBV7-2 | TRBD2 | few | CASSFSGATDTQYF | TGTGCCAGCAGCTTTAGCGGGGCCACAGATACGCAGTATTTT
TRBJ2-5 | TRBV7-9 | . | . | CASSFGVEGETQYF | TGTGCCAGCAGCTTCGGGGTAGAAGGTGAGACCCAGTACTTC
TRBJ2-1 | TRBV7-2 | . | . | CASSAGLHEQFF | TGTGCCAGCAGTGCCGGCCTGCATGAGCAGTTCTTC
TRBJ2-2 | TRBV21-1 | . | . | CASSKSITSGARNTGELFF | TGTGCCAGCAGCAAATCGATCACTAGCGGAGCCCGGAACACCGGGGAGCTGTTTTTT
TRBJ1-1 | TRBV7-6 | . | . | CASSPRMGTEKNTEAFF | TGTGCCAGCAGCCCGAGGATGGGCACCGAGAAGAACACTGAAGCTTTCTTT
TRBJ2-2 | TRBV7-8 | . | . | CASSLGSGGELFF | TGTGCCAGCAGCTTGGGGTCGGGCGGGGAGCTGTTTTTT
TRBJ2-1 | TRBV11-3 | TRBD2 | large | CASKERDGSNEQFF | TGTGCCAGCAAAGAGCGGGATGGTTCAAATGAGCAGTTCTTC
TRBJ2-1 | TRBV9 | . | . | CASSVDLNEQFF | TGTGCCAGCAGCGTAGATCTCAATGAGCAGTTCTTC
TRBJ2-7 | TRBV6-6 | TRBD2 | . | CASSYPSGGYEQYF | TGTGCCAGCAGTTACCCTAGCGGGGGTTACGAGCAGTACTTC
TRBJ2-2 | TRBV29-1 | TRBD1 | . | CSVRTGENTGELFF | TGCAGCGTTAGGACAGGGGAGAACACCGGGGAGCTGTTTTTT
TRBJ2-1 | TRBV28 | TRBD1 | few | CASSVTGPNEQFF | TGTGCCAGCAGCGTGACAGGGCCCAATGAGCAGTTCTTC
TRBJ2-5 | TRBV11-2 | TRBD2 | once | CASSYSSGSMGETQYF | TGTGCCAGCAGCTACTCTAGCGGGAGCATGGGGGAGACCCAGTACTTC
TRBJ2-2 | TRBV6-5 | . | . | CASSFHKVGGKLFF | TGTGCCAGCAGTTTCCATAAGGTTGGAGGGAAACTGTTTTTT
TRBJ2-7 | TRBV11-1 | . | few | CASSLDTYEQYF | TGTGCCAGCAGCTTAGACACCTACGAGCAGTACTTC
TRBJ2-7 | TRBV28 | TRBD2 | . | CASSLSLAGEDYEQYF | TGTGCCAGCAGTTTATCCCTAGCGGGAGAAGACTACGAGCAGTACTTC
TRBJ1-1 | TRBV10-2 | TRBD1 | . | CASSGQGRGTEAFF | TGCGCCAGCAGTGGACAGGGCAGGGGGACTGAAGCTTTCTTT
TRBJ2-2 | TRBV25-1 | . | large | CASSDLRDTGELFF | TGTGCCAGCAGTGACCTCAGGGACACCGGGGAGCTGTTTTTT
TRBJ1-1 | TRBV29-1 | . | . | CSVEDGLHLTEAFF | TGCAGCGTTGAAGACGGACTTCATCTCACTGAAGCTTTCTTT
TRBJ2-3 | TRBV5-6 | TRBD1 | . | CASSFPGTGVRDTQYF | TGTGCCAGCAGCTTCCCCGGGACAGGGGTTCGAGATACGCAGTATTTT
TRBJ2-7 | TRBV7-8 | . | . | CASSLAGDYEQYF | TGTGCCAGCAGCTTAGCAGGGGACTACGAGCAGTACTTC
TRBJ2-1 | TRBV7-6 | . | . | CASSLAWGQGINEQFF | TGTGCCAGCAGCTTAGCGTGGGGCCAGGGGATCAATGAGCAGTTCTTC
TRBJ1-1 | TRBV5-5 | . | . | CASSLVGQENTEAFF | TGTGCCAGCAGCTTGGTTGGGCAGGAAAACACTGAAGCTTTCTTT
TRBJ2-2 | TRBV9 | . | . | CASSVAPNTGELFF | TGTGCCAGCAGCGTAGCTCCGAACACCGGGGAGCTGTTTTTT